The clone carrying this TCR beta chain was seen more than once but under ten times. The antigen is not known. RNA transcripts gave rise to amplified TCR beta CDR3 regions. The primer set for the first-round RT-PCR of the TCR CDR3 was HTBI. TCRdb processed the multiplex PCR reads anew with MiXCR; each CDR3 protein has one entry. The sample lists fewer than 750,000 distinct CDR3 sequences, roughly 50% occurring once. These data originate in a study of T cells in Graves' hyperthyroidism and ophthalmopathy. Germline V gene data show CDR1 as SEHNR and CDR2 as FQNEAQ (reference sequence). Trimming took 5 bases from V and 5 from J, leaving 22 bases between them. CDR3 size: 16 residues. The hyperthyroidism was newly diagnosed and had lasted under 2 months; the patients were aged 18 to 65. Pregnant or lactating patients were excluded, as were those with uncontrolled infection or other autoimmune disease. Study-level points and caveats: Most clonotypes that expanded in the thyroid above 0.001 also showed up in blood. Model output signaled ophthalmopathy a median roughly 6.5 months ahead of onset.

What was sequenced was peripheral blood or thyroid tissue (not recorded which). This clonotype originated in a woman aged 18-35 years with Graves' hyperthyroidism. The chain carries TRBV7-9 and TRBJ2-7; possibly TRBD2 for D (6 bases). CDR3: CASSQPTRGKYHEQYF. In nucleotides, the CDR3 is TGTGCCAGCAGCCAACCGACTAGGGGCAAGTACCACGAGCAGTACTTC.